Following are 18 T cell receptor beta chains from one sample sequenced in a study of T cell clones after liver transplantation. Clones were read by immunoSEQ multiplex PCR, and TCRdb kept only the in-frame ones, dropping some. The repertoire holds roughly 97,000 clones, with approximately 85% as singletons. The sample here was CD4+ T cells from blood, taken before liver transplant. These receptors all come from a human donor who received a liver transplant.

This clone was observed many times. This chain joins TRBV5-5 and TRBJ2-3, with no clear D. The CDR3 has 17 amino acids. Trimming took off 4 bases at V and 4 bases at J, with 22 bases between the two ends. Germline V gives CDR1 SGHKS, CDR2 YYEKEE (reference sequence). The CDR3 DNA reads TGTGCCAGCAGCAAGAAGGTAGAGTATCCTCGTTCAGATACGCAGTATTTT. It yields the protein CASSKKVEYPRSDTQYF. The full variable domain, its missing parts supplied by reference TRBV5-5 and TRBJ2-3, is DAGVTQSPTHLIKTRGQQVTLRCSPISGHKSVSWYQQVLGQGPQFIFQYYEKEERGRGNFPDRFSARQFPNYSSELNVNALLLGDSALYLCASSKKVEYPRSDTQYFGPGTRLTVL.

The J gene is TRBJ1-1, the V gene TRBV7-9; 9 positions match TRBD1. Trimming cost V 6 bases and J 3 bases; bases outside gene matches: 5. The CDR3 totals 14 residues. Looked up from germline, CDR1 is SEHNR and CDR2 is FQNEAQ (reference sequence). In DNA, the CDR3 is TGTGCCAGCAGGGAGGACAGGGGAGACACTGAAGCTTTCTTT. As protein: CASREDRGDTEAFF.

V is TRBV6-1 and J is TRBJ1-3; 8 bases match TRBD1. Germline V gene sequence: CDR1 MNHNS, CDR2 SASEGT. This CDR3 comprises 15 residues. Trimming cost V 4 bases and J 4 bases; bases outside gene matches: 6. The CDR3 DNA reads as TGTGCCAGCAGTGTGGACAGGGTGGCGGGAAACACCATATATTTT. The encoded protein is CASSVDRVAGNTIYF.

The rearrangement links TRBV6-5 to TRBJ1-1; D is possibly TRBD1 (5 bases). This CDR3 has 13 amino acids. Germline V gene sequence: CDR1 MNHEY, CDR2 SVGAGI. Trimming stripped 4 bases from V and 0 bases from J, with 6 bases between. As DNA, the CDR3 is TGTGCCAGCAGTTGGACACTGAACACTGAAGCTTTCTTT. The encoded protein is CASSWTLNTEAFF.

Points on this clone: Other nucleotide sequences from this sample produce the same CDR3. The chain employs TRBV5-1 and TRBJ1-5; tentative D call: TRBD1 (5 bases). From germline, CDR1 is SGHRS and CDR2 YFSETQ. This CDR3 spans 17 amino acids. Trimming pared 0 bases from V and 13 bases from J, leaving 26 bases between. DNA for the CDR3: TGCGCCAGCAGCTTGGGGGGATTGGGACTTGGGCGAAGTCCTCAGCATTTT. Amino acid sequence: CASSLGGLGLGRSPQHF.

The V and J genes are TRBV7-9 and TRBJ2-1; the match to TRBD2 covers 11 bases. The CDR3 has 16 residues. Unmatched junction bases numbered 7, after V lost 5 bases and J lost 4 bases. Germline CDR1 SEHNR, CDR2 FQNEAQ (reference sequence). CDR3 loop: CASSPRLAGRYNEQFF. CDR3 nucleotides: TGTGCCAGCAGCCCACGACTAGCGGGGAGGTACAATGAGCAGTTCTTC.

This chain uses TRBV11-3 with TRBJ2-1; D not resolved. The CDR3 totals 13 residues. CDR1 and CDR2 (germline): SGHNT, YENEEA. V was clipped by 6 bases and J by 3 bases, with 9 bases between them. CDR3 DNA: TGTGCCAGCAGTACCTCCAACTACAATGAGCAGTTCTTC. As protein: CASSTSNYNEQFF.

The V gene is TRBV15, the J gene TRBJ2-1; 7 bases agree with TRBD2. Germline V gene data show CDR1 as LNHNV and CDR2 as YYDKDF (reference sequence). The V gene end was trimmed by 0 bases and the J gene end by 7 bases; junction bases not matched to a gene: 12. The CDR3 contains 17 residues. The CDR3 reads CATSRDRREGLFNEQFF. The CDR3 bases are TGTGCCACCAGCAGAGATCGGAGGGAGGGCCTGTTTAATGAGCAGTTCTTC.

The chain is built from TRBV2 and TRBJ2-2; D may be TRBD2 (6 bases). The CDR3 has 14 residues. Deletions cut 8 bases from V and 1 base from J, with 11 bases between. Germline CDR1 is SNHLY and CDR2 is FYNNEI. CDR3 protein: CASLLAQNTGELFF. The CDR3, as DNA: TGTGCCAGCCTTCTAGCGCAGAACACCGGGGAGCTGTTTTTT.

Only one count was recorded for this clone. CDR3 bases: TGTGCCAGCTCACCACGGGAGAATTCACCCCTCCACTTT. It is translated as CASSPRENSPLHF. The chain uses TRBV18 and TRBJ1-6; D is ambiguous. V was pared by 1 base and J by 7 bases, with 5 bases between. The CDR3 extends over 13 amino acids. Per the germline V gene, CDR1 is KGHSH and CDR2 is LQKENI.

The chain has TRBV2 and TRBJ2-7, with D perhaps given as TRBD1 or TRBD2 (5 bases each). Germline lookup yields CDR1 SNHLY and CDR2 FYNNEI. V was cut by 6 bases and J by 5 bases, with 11 bases left in between. CDR3 length: 12 amino acids. The CDR3 coding sequence is TGTGCCAGCAGAGAGGGGTTCAACGAGCAGTACTTC. Protein product: CASREGFNEQYF.

The chain is built from TRBV29-1 and TRBJ1-5, with D perhaps TRBD1 (5 bases). CDR1 is SQVTM and CDR2 is ANQGSEA in the germline V gene. V was pared by 5 bases and J by 3 bases, with 14 bases between. The CDR3 loop spans 14 amino acids. The CDR3 loop reads CSVSPAGLNQPQHF. The CDR3 coding sequence is TGCAGCGTTTCCCCCGCGGGGCTCAATCAGCCCCAGCATTTT.

The chain is built from TRBV30 and TRBJ1-4; D possibly corresponds to TRBD1 (5 bases). The ends were cut back, 4 bases at V and 6 bases at J, with 9 bases in the middle. The CDR3 is 12 amino acids. The V gene's germline CDR1 is GTSNPN and CDR2 SVGIG (reference sequence). CDR3 sequence (DNA): TGTGCCTGGACAGGGAGGGATGAAAAACTGTTTTTT. Its protein is CAWTGRDEKLFF.

The gene calls are TRBV19 and TRBJ2-4, with TRBD1 identical over 8 bases. Germline trimming cut 7 bases from V and 6 bases from J; bases unmatched to any gene: 5. The V gene's germline CDR1 is LNHDA and CDR2 SQIVND (reference sequence). This CDR3 is built from 13 residues. The chain's CDR3 is CASIGTGLNIQYF. The CDR3 nucleotides read TGTGCCAGTATTGGGACAGGACTAAACATTCAGTACTTC.

On this clone itself: Other DNA sequences in the same sample also yield this CDR3. The V and J genes are TRBV28 and TRBJ2-7, with a possible D match to TRBD1 (6 bases). CDR3 length: 14 amino acids. Germline V lookup: CDR1 MDHEN, CDR2 SYDVKM. With 2 bases removed from V and 3 bases from J, the gap between germline ends came to 11 bases. Written as DNA, the CDR3 is TGTGCCAGCAGTTTAAGTCGCAGGGGCTACGAGCAGTACTTC. Its protein is CASSLSRRGYEQYF.

J is TRBJ2-4 and V is TRBV7-2; 9 nucleotides match TRBD2. Trimming cost V 4 bases and J 5 bases; bases outside gene matches: 15. This CDR3 has 18 residues. CDR1 SGHTA and CDR2 FQGNSA come from the germline V gene. CDR3 loop: CASSSRWGSGGGENIQYF. CDR3 in DNA: TGTGCCAGCAGCTCCCGTTGGGGTAGCGGGGGAGGGGAAAACATTCAGTACTTC.

The V and J genes are TRBV18 and TRBJ2-2, with 11 bases matching TRBD2. This CDR3 contains 17 residues. J gave up 5 bases and V 1 base, and 6 bases lay outside the gene matches. Germline V gives CDR1 KGHSH, CDR2 LQKENI. CDR3 coding DNA: TGTGCCAGCTCACCACAGAAACTAGCGGGAGTTACCGGGGAGCTGTTTTTT. Translated: CASSPQKLAGVTGELFF.

The chain joins TRBV5-1 to TRBJ1-5, with a tentative D call TRBD1 (6 bases). The CDR3 length is 14 residues. Between the trimmed V and J ends, which lost 2 bases and 4 bases, there was a span of 10 bases. CDR1 is SGHRS and CDR2 is YFSETQ in the germline V gene. CDR3 in DNA: TGCGCCAGCAGCTTCGAGGGGGATAATCAGCCCCAGCATTTT. Translation: CASSFEGDNQPQHF.